These 18 T cell receptor beta chains originate from one sample sequenced in a study of cytomegalovirus exposure and HLA in healthy donors. The primer mix had 60 Vbeta and 13 Jbeta primers. The method was immunoSEQ multiplex PCR; TCRdb's version includes in-frame clones alone and lacks a portion of them. Here the sample spans some 160,000 clones, roughly four fifths being singletons. Sample: PBMCs. These receptors all stem from a male donor in good health and CMV-seropositive.

The genes are TRBV11-2 and TRBJ2-3, with D uncertain. Looked up from germline, CDR1 is SGHAT and CDR2 is FQNNGV. The CDR3 loop spans 13 amino acids. Trimming shortened V by 0 bases and J by 3 bases, and 4 bases separated the two germline ends. The CDR3 loop is CASSLDLTDTQYF. In nucleotides, the CDR3 is TGTGCCAGCAGCTTAGATCTAACAGATACGCAGTATTTT. Based on the CDR3 plus reference TRBV11-2 and TRBJ2-3, the full variable domain is EAGVAQSPRYKIIEKRQSVAFWCNPISGHATLYWYQQILGQGPKLLIQFQNNGVVDDSQLPKDRFSAERLKGVDSTLKIQPAKLEDSAVYLCASSLDLTDTQYFGPGTRLTVL.

The rearrangement uses TRBV4-1 and TRBJ2-5; possibly TRBD2 for D (6 bases). Per the germline V gene, CDR1 is MGHRA and CDR2 is YSYEKL. The V end lost 1 base, the J end lost 5 bases, and 8 bases lay between the germline ends. This CDR3 has 13 residues. The chain's CDR3 is CASSQVSGETQYF. As DNA, the CDR3 is TGCGCCAGCAGCCAAGTCAGCGGGGAGACCCAGTACTTC.

In nucleotides, the CDR3 is TGTGCCAGCAGCTTAGGCGGGGGGGCCGTGGAGACCCAGTACTTC. Amino acids: CASSLGGGAVETQYF. The chain links TRBV11-2 to TRBJ2-5; 9 bases line up with TRBD2. Germline V gives CDR1 SGHAT, CDR2 FQNNGV. The CDR3 covers 15 residues. Trimming took 1 base from V and 5 from J; bases not matched to a gene: 5.

The V call is TRBV4-3, the J call TRBJ2-7; no clear D. The germline CDR1 and CDR2 sequences are LGHNA and YSLEER. The germline V and J ends were trimmed by 0 bases and 8 bases, with 14 bases remaining between them. There are 14 residues in the CDR3. The CDR3 spells CASSQEIQVRKQYF. Here the CDR3 DNA reads TGCGCCAGCAGCCAAGAGATCCAGGTGCGAAAGCAGTACTTC.

J is TRBJ1-4 and V is TRBV4-1; D not certain. The germline gives CDR1 MGHRA, CDR2 YSYEKL. V was cut by 0 bases and J by 4 bases, with 9 bases left in between. There are 15 residues in the CDR3. The CDR3 nucleotides read TGCGCCAGCAGCCAAGACGGTGGAGGTAATGAAAAACTGTTTTTT. Amino acid sequence: CASSQDGGGNEKLFF.

The chain carries TRBV11-3 and TRBJ2-1; a weak D match, TRBD2 (5 bases). The germline gives CDR1 SGHNT, CDR2 YENEEA. The CDR3 spans 17 residues. V shed 5 bases and J shed 0 bases, with 17 bases lying between them. The CDR3 DNA follows: TGTGCCAGCAGCCCCTATATTTCGGGAAGCTCCTACAATGAGCAGTTCTTC. Translating it yields CASSPYISGSSYNEQFF.

V usage is TRBV27 and J usage is TRBJ2-1, with 8 bases lining up with TRBD1. V trimming: 2 bases; J trimming: 6 bases; junction bases outside the gene matches: 3. The CDR3 is 14 amino acids. Germline V gene data show CDR1 as MNHEY and CDR2 as SMNVEV (reference sequence). Here the CDR3 reads CASSLMDRANEQFF. The CDR3 DNA reads as TGTGCCAGCAGTTTAATGGACAGGGCCAATGAGCAGTTCTTC.

The chain carries TRBV28 and TRBJ2-7; TRBD1 matches at 10 bases. Per germline, CDR1 MDHEN and CDR2 SYDVKM. The CDR3 has 15 amino acids. With 6 bases clipped from V and 3 bases from J, the junction kept 8 bases outside the gene matches. CDR3 amino acids: CASRKTGGGNYEQYF. The DNA for the CDR3 is TGTGCCAGCAGAAAGACAGGGGGCGGAAACTACGAGCAGTACTTC. Filled out from reference TRBV28 and TRBJ2-7, the complete variable domain reads DVKVTQSSRYLVKRTGEKVFLECVQDMDHENMFWYRQDPGLGLRLIYFSYDVKMKEKGDIPEGYSVSREKKERFSLILESASTNQTSMYLCASRKTGGGNYEQYFGPGTRLTVT.

The J gene is TRBJ2-5, the V gene TRBV4-3; 7 nucleotides match TRBD2. The end of the DNA fits TRBJ2-7 better, so the J call may be wrong. Germline V gene lookup returns CDR1 LGHNA and CDR2 YSLEER. The CDR3 totals 18 residues. The CDR3, as DNA: TGCGCCAGCAGCCAAGAAAGGCCCCAAGCGGGACTTTCCTACGAGCAGTACTTC. Protein sequence: CASSQERPQAGLSYEQYF.

The sample holds a few counts of this clone. The chain employs TRBV10-1 and TRBJ2-7, with 12 bases matching TRBD1. Germline V lookup: CDR1 WNHNN, CDR2 SYGVQD (reference sequence). The CDR3 is made up of 15 amino acids. With V trimmed by 5 bases and J by 2 bases, 4 bases remained unmatched. The CDR3 bases are TGCGCCAGCAGTCAGGGACAGGGGGCGGCCTACGAGCAGTACTTC. Residues: CASSQGQGAAYEQYF.

This chain connects TRBV5-1 to TRBJ2-7; D ambiguous. The CDR3 loop spans 13 amino acids. V was shortened by 5 bases and J by 0 bases, with 9 bases between the two germline ends. Germline V gives CDR1 SGHRS, CDR2 YFSETQ. The CDR3 protein is CASRPVSSYEQYF. The CDR3 coding sequence is TGCGCCAGCAGACCGGTAAGCTCCTACGAGCAGTACTTC.

In this sample, this clone turned up once. CDR3 residues: CASSLTAGYYEQYF. CDR3 DNA sequence: TGTGCCAGCAGTTTAACGGCAGGGTACTACGAGCAGTACTTC. The V call is TRBV27, the J call TRBJ2-7; D is possibly TRBD1 (5 bases). Looked up from germline, CDR1 is MNHEY and CDR2 is SMNVEV (reference sequence). Trimming pared 2 bases from V and 3 bases from J, leaving 11 bases between. CDR3 length: 14 residues.

The chain joins TRBV7-2 to TRBJ2-7; D uncertain. Germline V gives CDR1 SGHTA, CDR2 FQGNSA. The length of the CDR3 is 13 residues. The V and J ends lost 2 bases and 7 bases respectively, with 12 bases between them. The CDR3 loop reads CASSLFQAEEQYF. In DNA, the CDR3 is TGTGCCAGCAGCTTATTTCAGGCAGAGGAGCAGTACTTC.

The genes are TRBV30 and TRBJ2-6; 12 bases line up with TRBD1. Germline lookup yields CDR1 GTSNPN and CDR2 SVGIG (reference sequence). V was clipped by 7 bases and J by 4 bases; unmatched bases: 5. CDR3 length equals 15 residues. CDR3 nucleotide sequence: TGTGCCTCGGGACAGGGGGCGCAGGGGGCCAACGTCCTGACTTTC. This codes for CASGQGAQGANVLTF.

The V call is TRBV5-8, the J call TRBJ2-1; 9 bases are a match to TRBD2. The trim removed 4 bases at V and 8 bases at J, leaving 10 bases unmatched. The V gene's germline CDR1 is SGHTS and CDR2 YDEGEE. This CDR3 region has 15 residues. CDR3 nucleotides: TGTGCCAGCAGCGGTGGGTTGCGGGAGGGGGATGAGCAGTTCTTC. This codes for CASSGGLREGDEQFF.

The chain joins TRBV9 to TRBJ1-3; perhaps TRBD1 as D (6 bases). The germline V gene has CDR1 SGDLS and CDR2 YYNGEE. There are 13 residues in the CDR3. V shed 4 bases and J shed 7 bases, with 12 bases lying between them. DNA of the CDR3: TGTGCCAGCAGCCGGACAGTCGGGAACACCATATATTTT. Amino acid sequence: CASSRTVGNTIYF.

The chain couples TRBV27 to TRBJ1-4; unclear D gene. The germline V gene encodes CDR1 MNHEY and CDR2 SMNVEV (reference sequence). The CDR3 sequence is 13 residues long. V was pared by 7 bases and J by 5 bases, with 11 bases between. The CDR3 nucleotides are TGTGCCAGCATTCACCCGCGGAATGAAAAACTGTTTTTT. Protein sequence: CASIHPRNEKLFF.

The V gene is TRBV18, the J gene TRBJ2-1, with D maybe TRBD1 (6 bases). V was trimmed by 5 bases and J by 2 bases, leaving 13 bases between them. The CDR3 contains 15 residues. The germline V gene has CDR1 KGHSH and CDR2 LQKENI. CDR3 bases: TGTGCCAGCTCATATACAGGGCCACCCTACAATGAGCAGTTCTTC. Its protein product is CASSYTGPPYNEQFF.